The 3 T cell receptor beta chains presented below share a single source sample, sequenced in a study of beta chain features in type 1 diabetes. The investigators reverse transcribed all of the isolated RNA, so they sequenced expressed TCRB transcripts. TCRdb's table, derived via immunoSEQ multiplex PCR, lists solely in-frame clones and lacks some. Of a few hundred thousand clones in the sample, more than 12% were seen once. Input material: naive CD4+ T cells from blood. The receptors were sampled from a woman aged 18-35 years in good health.

This clone was found a few times. Other nucleotide sequences from this sample produce the same CDR3. V and J are TRBV18 and TRBJ2-1; 13 nucleotides agree with TRBD2. The CDR3 length is 16 residues. The trim removed 4 bases at V and 0 bases at J, leaving 0 bases unmatched. The germline V gene encodes CDR1 KGHSH and CDR2 LQKENI. The CDR3 is CASSRTSGSSYNEQFF. The CDR3 coding sequence is TGTGCCAGCTCACGGACTAGCGGGAGCTCCTACAATGAGCAGTTCTTC.

J is TRBJ2-3 and V is TRBV18; possibly TRBD2 for D (5 bases). With 6 bases removed from V and 5 bases from J, the gap between germline ends came to 12 bases. Germline CDR1 reads KGHSH; CDR2 reads LQKENI. This CDR3 is built from 13 residues. CDR3 region: CASSTGKGDTQYF. Here the CDR3 DNA reads TGTGCCAGCTCGACGGGGAAGGGAGATACGCAGTATTTT.

This clone was seen only a few times. The chain joins TRBV4-3 to TRBJ2-1; perhaps TRBD1 as D (7 bases). This CDR3 contains 18 residues. The germline CDR1 and CDR2 sequences are LGHNA and YSLEER. V was shortened by 1 base and J by 0 bases, with 16 bases between the two germline ends. CDR3 sequence: CASSQGGSGGSSYNEQFF. CDR3 in DNA: TGCGCCAGCAGCCAAGGCGGTTCAGGGGGGAGCTCCTACAATGAGCAGTTCTTC.